Below are 22 T cell receptor beta chains sequenced from a single sample in a study of T cells in Graves' hyperthyroidism and ophthalmopathy. Researchers took RNA transcripts and amplified the TCR beta CDR3 regions from them. Carried out on the TCR CDR3, a first-round RT-PCR used the HTBI primer set. MiXCR, applied by TCRdb to the multiplex PCR reads, yields one record per CDR3 protein. Of hundreds of thousands of distinct CDR3 sequences in the sample, approximately 15% were seen once. The sample taken for sequencing was blood. Source of these receptors: a young woman with Graves' hyperthyroidism.

The J gene is TRBJ2-7, the V gene TRBV28, with 9 bases matching TRBD2. The CDR3 consists of 15 residues. Germline CDR1 MDHEN, CDR2 SYDVKM. The junction had 5 bases not matched to a gene; V was cut back by 3 bases and J by 2 bases. The CDR3 sequence: CASSFETSGTYEQYF. The CDR3 DNA reads as TGTGCCAGCAGTTTTGAGACTAGCGGCACCTACGAGCAGTACTTC.

The chain couples TRBV20-1 to TRBJ2-2; 8 bases match TRBD1. CDR1 is DFQATT, CDR2 SNEGSKA, per germline (reference sequence). J gave up 5 bases and V 0 bases, and 5 bases lay outside the gene matches. The CDR3 loop spans 15 amino acids. The CDR3 region has the DNA TGCAGTGCTAGAGATTGGACAGGGATGACCGGGGAGCTGTTTTTT. Its translation: CSARDWTGMTGELFF.

This clonotype was counted between two and nine times. J is TRBJ1-3 and V is TRBV10-3; no definite D call. This CDR3 contains 13 residues. Germline loops: CDR1 ENHRY, CDR2 SYGVKD. Trimming took 4 bases from V and 8 from J, leaving 12 bases between them. In DNA, the CDR3 is TGTGCCATCAGTGGGAACAGCAAGGACACCATATATTTT. Residues: CAISGNSKDTIYF.

This clonotype was found a few times. The chain recombines TRBV28 with TRBJ2-5; D call uncertain. CDR3 length equals 12 residues. Germline CDR1 is MDHEN and CDR2 is SYDVKM. Trimming cost V 8 bases and J 7 bases, with 14 bases left between them. The CDR3 bases are TGTGCCAGCCCTTCCCCTTTGGGGACCCAGTACTTC. This encodes CASPSPLGTQYF.

This clonotype was seen ten or more times. The chain recombines TRBV9 with TRBJ2-3; D is unclear. CDR1 is SGDLS and CDR2 is YYNGEE in the germline V gene. This CDR3 is 16 amino acids long. Trimming left V 0 bases short and J 2 bases short, with 13 bases between. The CDR3, as DNA: TGTGCCAGCAGCGTAGGTCTAGTCAAGACCACAGATACGCAGTATTTT. It is translated as CASSVGLVKTTDTQYF.

In this sample, this clonotype turned up many times. This may come from a read error, since a much larger clone is one base off. The chain carries TRBV7-9 and TRBJ1-1; TRBD1 matches 7 bases. V gave up 4 bases and J gave up 4 bases; unmatched junction bases: 9. The germline V gene has CDR1 SEHNR and CDR2 FQNEAQ (reference sequence). The CDR3 extends over 15 amino acids. As DNA, the CDR3 is TGTGCCAGCAGCTACCGACGGGACAGCGGCACTGAAGCTTTCTTT. This gives the protein CASSYRRDSGTEAFF.

This clonotype was seen ten or more times. This chain joins TRBV3-1 and TRBJ2-1, with 10 nucleotides matching TRBD2. The CDR3 extends over 14 amino acids. Looked up from germline, CDR1 is LGHDT and CDR2 is YNNKEL (reference sequence). CDR3: CSASGSHRSGEQFF. CDR3 DNA: TGTTCGGCTAGCGGGAGCCACCGGTCAGGTGAGCAGTTCTTC.

Here the CDR3 DNA reads TGCGCCAGCAGCCAGGTTGGAGGGCCAGAGACCCAGTACTTC. Encoded protein: CASSQVGGPETQYF. The V and J genes are TRBV4-1 and TRBJ2-5; possibly TRBD2 for D (6 bases). Trimming took off 3 bases at V and 4 bases at J, with 12 bases between the two ends. CDR1 and CDR2 (germline): MGHRA, YSYEKL. The CDR3 runs 14 residues.

The chain links TRBV20-1 to TRBJ2-3, with 9 bases fitting TRBD1. The CDR3 is made up of 12 amino acids. Per germline, CDR1 DFQATT and CDR2 SNEGSKA (reference sequence). J was trimmed by 8 bases and V by 3 bases; bases with no gene match: 3. CDR3 protein: CSARGTGRTQYF. As DNA, the CDR3 is TGCAGTGCTAGGGGGACAGGGCGTACGCAGTATTTT.

This rearrangement joins TRBV3-1 to TRBJ1-2; weak D call: TRBD1 (6 bases). Per germline, CDR1 LGHDT and CDR2 YNNKEL (reference sequence). Trimming cost V 3 bases and J 7 bases, with 21 bases left between them. This CDR3 spans 16 amino acids. CDR3 DNA sequence: TGTGCCAGCAGCCACGGGGTTGGGGGGCGCGGAGGTGGCTACACCTTC. Its protein is CASSHGVGGRGGGYTF.

The chain links TRBV28 to TRBJ2-5; TRBD2 agrees at 7 bases. Germline V CDR1 and CDR2: MDHEN, SYDVKM. CDR3 size: 13 residues. The V and J ends lost 6 bases and 5 bases, in that order; junction bases with no gene match: 6. In DNA form, the CDR3 reads TGTGCCAGCAGACGAGCGGGACCGGAGACCCAGTACTTC. This encodes CASRRAGPETQYF.

This clonotype has at least ten counts. The J gene is TRBJ2-1, the V gene TRBV20-1, with TRBD2 matching 9 bases. The ends lost 1 base at V and 6 bases at J; junction bases unmatched: 7. The CDR3 sequence is 15 residues long. In germline, CDR1 is DFQATT, CDR2 SNEGSKA (reference sequence). The DNA of the CDR3 is TGCAGTGCTAGAGGAGAGACTAGCGGCCCCAATGAGCAGTTCTTC. Amino acids: CSARGETSGPNEQFF.

This clonotype was recorded many times. The J gene is TRBJ2-1, the V gene TRBV11-3; D is unresolved. The V end lost 5 bases, the J end lost 6 bases, and 11 bases lay between the germline ends. Germline V gene sequence: CDR1 SGHNT, CDR2 YENEEA. The CDR3 is 13 amino acids. This CDR3 reads CASSLGRANEQFF. DNA of the CDR3: TGTGCCAGCAGCCTCGGACGTGCCAATGAGCAGTTCTTC.

The J gene is TRBJ2-1, the V gene TRBV29-1; 16 bases align to TRBD2. V was clipped by 3 bases and J by 0 bases; unmatched bases: 5. Per germline, CDR1 SQVTM and CDR2 ANQGSEA. There are 18 residues in the CDR3. As DNA, the CDR3 is TGCAGCGTTGAGGGACTAGCGGGAGGGTTAAGCTCCTACAATGAGCAGTTCTTC. It specifies CSVEGLAGGLSSYNEQFF.

This clonotype was seen a handful of times. CDR3 protein: CASSMTGFTEAFF. The DNA for the CDR3 is TGCGCCAGCAGCATGACAGGTTTCACTGAAGCTTTCTTT. The gene calls are TRBV5-1 and TRBJ1-1, with a possible D match to TRBD1 (6 bases). This CDR3 comprises 13 residues. In germline, CDR1 is SGHRS, CDR2 YFSETQ. Between the trimmed V and J ends, which lost 4 bases and 4 bases, there was a span of 11 bases.

The chain joins TRBV3-1 to TRBJ2-3; 10 bases line up with TRBD2. The trim removed 4 bases at V and 3 bases at J, leaving 10 bases unmatched. Germline V gene data show CDR1 as LGHDT and CDR2 as YNNKEL (reference sequence). The CDR3 runs 17 residues. The CDR3, as DNA: TGTGCCAGCAGCCTGGAGACTAGCGGGCATGTGACAGATACGCAGTATTTT. Translated: CASSLETSGHVTDTQYF.

This clonotype was observed a few times. The chain joins TRBV2 to TRBJ2-1, with D perhaps matching TRBD2 (7 bases). The CDR3 length is 15 residues. The V gene lost 6 bases and the J gene lost 8 bases, with 20 bases spanning the gap. Looked up from germline, CDR1 is SNHLY and CDR2 is FYNNEI. In nucleotides, the CDR3 is TGTGCCAGCAGGCCAGGGTCTAGGGGGGGGGATGAGCAGTTCTTC. Protein product: CASRPGSRGGDEQFF.

This chain links TRBV7-9 with TRBJ2-7; D not resolved. Germline lookup yields CDR1 SEHNR and CDR2 FQNEAQ (reference sequence). The V end lost 5 bases, the J end lost 3 bases, and 20 bases lay between the germline ends. CDR3 length: 16 residues. The CDR3 DNA reads as TGTGCCAGCAGCACCTCCCTTTCACACGTAAGCTACGAGCAGTACTTC. It is translated as CASSTSLSHVSYEQYF.

This clonotype was detected many times. The chain uses TRBV4-3 and TRBJ1-1; 7 bases line up with TRBD1. V trimming: 0 bases; J trimming: 5 bases; junction bases outside the gene matches: 9. Germline V CDR1 and CDR2: LGHNA, YSLEER. The CDR3 is 16 residues long. The CDR3 bases are TGCGCCAGCAGCCAAGATAGTAGGGGGCGAGGGACTGAAGCTTTCTTT. This gives the protein CASSQDSRGRGTEAFF.

CDR3 bases: TGTGCCAGCAGGGAACGGACGTTAGCCAAAAACATTCAGTACTTC. Its protein product is CASRERTLAKNIQYF. The chain carries TRBV28 and TRBJ2-4; unclear D gene. From germline, CDR1 is MDHEN and CDR2 SYDVKM. This CDR3 region has 15 residues. Trimming removed 6 bases at V and 0 bases at J, with 12 bases between.

There are a few counts of this clonotype. The V and J genes are TRBV6-1 and TRBJ2-5; 8 bases map to TRBD1. In germline, CDR1 is MNHNS, CDR2 SASEGT. V gave up 6 bases and J gave up 2 bases; unmatched junction bases: 5. CDR3 length: 14 residues. This chain's CDR3 is CASSWGTGQETQYF. The CDR3 DNA sequence: TGTGCCAGCAGCTGGGGGACAGGTCAAGAGACCCAGTACTTC.

The chain is built from TRBV11-2 and TRBJ2-7; 12 bases fit TRBD2. Per the germline V gene, CDR1 is SGHAT and CDR2 is FQNNGV. Trimming cost V 3 bases and J 3 bases; bases outside gene matches: 12. The CDR3 loop spans 18 amino acids. CDR3 sequence (DNA): TGTGCCAGCAGCTTCCTCTGGACTAGCGGGACCCGGGTCTACGAGCAGTACTTC. Its translation is CASSFLWTSGTRVYEQYF. Using reference TRBV11-2 and TRBJ2-7 for the parts outside the CDR3, the full variable domain is EAGVAQSPRYKIIEKRQSVAFWCNPISGHATLYWYQQILGQGPKLLIQFQNNGVVDDSQLPKDRFSAERLKGVDSTLKIQPAKLEDSAVYLCASSFLWTSGTRVYEQYFGPGTRLTVT.